This entry lists 26 T cell receptor beta chains sequenced from one sample in a study of vaccination and CD4 T cells after COVID-19. Sample treatment: roughly 10-day PBMC culture with coronavirus spike peptide pools or control peptides (ViraFEST assay). Cultured CD4+ T-cell DNA underwent Oncomine TCR Beta short-read sequencing. MiXCR, run by TCRdb on the PCR reads, gives a single entry per CDR3 protein. The sample includes approximately 18,000 distinct CDR3 sequences, more than 45% of them seen just once. These receptors' antigens are unknown. The sample in question was CD4+ T cells from blood, cultured in vitro, obtained after SARS-CoV-2 vaccination. The receptors stem from a human donor who had recovered from COVID-19.

The chain recombines TRBV2 with TRBJ2-7; TRBD1 aligns across 7 bases. V was pared by 0 bases and J by 6 bases, with 5 bases of the junction left unmatched. The CDR3 sequence is 14 residues long. In germline, CDR1 is SNHLY, CDR2 FYNNEI. As DNA, the CDR3 is TGTGCCAGCAGTGAAGCCAGGGGGTTTGGCGAGCAGTACTTC. The encoded protein is CASSEARGFGEQYF. Filled out from reference TRBV2 and TRBJ2-7, the complete variable domain reads EPEVTQTPSHQVTQMGQEVILRCVPISNHLYFYWYRQILGQKVEFLVSFYNNEISEKSEIFDDQFSVERPDGSNFTLKIRSTKLEDSAMYFCASSEARGFGEQYFGPGTRLTVT.

V and J are TRBV7-7 and TRBJ2-2; 9 bases map to TRBD1. V dropped 6 bases and J dropped 5; count of bases not matched to a gene: 7. There are 15 residues in the CDR3. Germline CDR1 is SSHAT and CDR2 is FNYEAQ (reference sequence). In DNA, the CDR3 is TGTGCCAGCAGTTGGGGACAGGGCCAAACCGGGGAGCTGTTTTTT. Translating gives CASSWGQGQTGELFF. Using reference TRBV7-7 and TRBJ2-2 for the parts outside the CDR3, the full variable domain is GAGVSQSPRYKVTKRGQDVTLRCDPISSHATLYWYQQALGQGPEFLTYFNYEAQPDKSGLPSDRFSAERPEGSISTLTIQRTEQRDSAMYRCASSWGQGQTGELFFGEGSRLTVL.

V is TRBV7-2 and J is TRBJ2-5, with 9 nucleotides matching TRBD2. V shed 0 bases and J 6 bases; nucleotides not matched to a gene: 8. Germline CDR1 and CDR2: SGHTA and FQGNSA. CDR3 length: 16 residues. The CDR3 nucleotides are TGTGCCAGCAGCTTAGCGCTAGCGGGGAGGCTCAAGACCCAGTACTTC. Its protein is CASSLALAGRLKTQYF.

The V call is TRBV20-1, the J call TRBJ1-1; TRBD1 is a possible D gene (5 bases). The CDR3 is 17 residues long. In germline, CDR1 is DFQATT, CDR2 SNEGSKA (reference sequence). Trimming took 0 bases from V and 1 from J, leaving 18 bases between them. The CDR3 loop is CSARDPRAGSRNTEAFF. The DNA for the CDR3 is TGCAGTGCTAGAGATCCGAGGGCAGGGTCGCGGAACACTGAAGCTTTCTTT.

The V and J genes are TRBV7-9 and TRBJ2-1; 13 nucleotides agree with TRBD2. The trim removed 3 bases at V and 10 bases at J, leaving 6 bases unmatched. Per germline, CDR1 SEHNR and CDR2 FQNEAQ (reference sequence). The CDR3 spans 15 residues. As DNA, the CDR3 is TGTGCCAGCAGCTTCGGGACTAGCGGGATCTACGAGCAGTTCTTC. Protein: CASSFGTSGIYEQFF.

Only one count was recorded for this clonotype. The chain couples TRBV4-1 to TRBJ2-7, with 8 bases identical to TRBD2. Trimming took 4 bases from V and 0 from J; bases not matched to a gene: 8. The CDR3 contains 16 residues. Germline CDR1 is MGHRA and CDR2 is YSYEKL. The CDR3 sequence: CASSRKTGGSSYEQYF. In nucleotides, the CDR3 is TGCGCCAGCAGCCGTAAGACGGGGGGGAGCTCCTACGAGCAGTACTTC.

A few counts support this clonotype. The gene calls are TRBV20-1 and TRBJ1-1; the match to TRBD1 covers 9 bases. Germline V lookup: CDR1 DFQATT, CDR2 SNEGSKA (reference sequence). The CDR3 sequence is 14 residues long. The ends lost 6 bases at V and 5 bases at J; junction bases unmatched: 10. CDR3 amino acids: CSADSTGGNTEAFF. CDR3 in DNA: TGCAGTGCCGACTCGACAGGGGGGAATACTGAAGCTTTCTTT.

J is TRBJ2-3 and V is TRBV2, with D uncertain. Trimming removed 7 bases from V and 6 bases from J, with 17 bases in between. Germline V CDR1 and CDR2: SNHLY, FYNNEI. There are 14 residues in the CDR3. The CDR3 loop reads CASIPRSVVDTQYF. CDR3 bases: TGTGCCAGCATCCCCCGCTCTGTCGTGGATACGCAGTATTTT.

J is TRBJ2-7 and V is TRBV6-1; D might be TRBD1 or TRBD2, each matching 5 bases. Trimming left V 6 bases short and J 5 bases short, with 11 bases between. Germline assignment: CDR1 MNHNS and CDR2 SASEGT. The CDR3 extends over 12 amino acids. CDR3 coding DNA: TGTGCCAGCAGCGGGACCTCGAACGAGCAGTACTTC. Translating gives CASSGTSNEQYF.

This clonotype has just one count. This chain joins TRBV7-2 and TRBJ1-1; a possible D gene is TRBD1 (6 bases). Trimming cost V 1 base and J 1 base, with 10 bases left between them. The CDR3 is 15 residues long. Germline V gene lookup returns CDR1 SGHTA and CDR2 FQGNSA. CDR3 coding DNA: TGTGCCAGCAGCTTAGGGGGGGCGCAGAACACTGAAGCTTTCTTT. This gives the protein CASSLGGAQNTEAFF.

The genes are TRBV7-9 and TRBJ2-1; 12 positions match TRBD2. The CDR3 sequence is 17 residues long. V lost 4 bases, J lost 1 base, and 5 bases stayed unmatched. The germline CDR1 and CDR2 sequences are SEHNR and FQNEAQ (reference sequence). Here the CDR3 reads CASSSLLAGGSYNEQFF. The CDR3 DNA reads TGTGCCAGCAGCTCCCTTCTAGCGGGAGGGTCCTACAATGAGCAGTTCTTC.

V is TRBV20-1 and J is TRBJ2-2; 8 nucleotides agree with TRBD2. Germline V lookup: CDR1 DFQATT, CDR2 SNEGSKA (reference sequence). The junction had 9 bases not matched to a gene; V was cut back by 6 bases and J by 0 bases. The CDR3 has 16 residues. The CDR3 nucleotides are TGCAGTGCCAGAAATCGGGGGGGCGCGAACACCGGGGAGCTGTTTTTT. Its protein is CSARNRGGANTGELFF.

CDR3 loop: CAWSVLGPDYGYTF. CDR3 nucleotides: TGTGCCTGGAGTGTACTTGGGCCGGACTATGGCTACACCTTC. The gene calls are TRBV30 and TRBJ1-2; unclear D gene. V was cut by 0 bases and J by 3 bases, with 11 bases left in between. Germline CDR1 and CDR2: GTSNPN and SVGIG (reference sequence). CDR3 length equals 14 residues.

The V and J genes are TRBV19 and TRBJ2-1; 8 bases are a match to TRBD2. V trimming: 0 bases; J trimming: 5 bases; junction bases outside the gene matches: 15. The CDR3 is 19 residues long. The germline gives CDR1 LNHDA, CDR2 SQIVND (reference sequence). Here the CDR3 reads CASSIDPPLERGPDNEQFF. The CDR3 coding sequence is TGTGCCAGTAGTATAGATCCGCCGCTCGAGCGGGGGCCAGACAATGAGCAGTTCTTC.

The genes are TRBV6-1 and TRBJ2-7, with a tentative D call TRBD1 (5 bases). V was trimmed by 0 bases and J by 3 bases, leaving 9 bases between them. The germline gives CDR1 MNHNS, CDR2 SASEGT. The length of the CDR3 is 14 residues. The CDR3 sequence: CASSEATAYYEQYF. The CDR3 region has the DNA TGTGCCAGCAGTGAAGCGACAGCCTACTACGAGCAGTACTTC.

This rearrangement joins TRBV5-4 to TRBJ2-7; tentative D call: TRBD1 (6 bases). With 4 bases removed from V and 3 bases from J, the gap between germline ends came to 14 bases. This CDR3 has 14 amino acids. Germline lookup yields CDR1 SGHNT and CDR2 YYREEE (reference sequence). The CDR3 nucleotides are TGTGCCAGCAGCCTCGAGACAGGCCGCTACGAGCAGTACTTC. As protein: CASSLETGRYEQYF.

The chain recombines TRBV27 with TRBJ1-1, with no clear D. CDR3 length: 15 residues. Germline V gene data show CDR1 as MNHEY and CDR2 as SMNVEV (reference sequence). V lost 6 bases and J 3 bases, leaving 17 bases between the germline ends. The CDR3 bases are TGTGCCAGCAGCCCATCCGGACCGGAACACACTGAAGCTTTCTTT. Translated, it gives CASSPSGPEHTEAFF.

The genes are TRBV11-2 and TRBJ2-2; 10 positions agree with TRBD2. V gave up 4 bases and J gave up 7 bases; unmatched junction bases: 18. CDR1 is SGHAT, CDR2 FQNNGV, per germline. The CDR3 has 19 amino acids. CDR3 in DNA: TGTGCCAGCAGCTCCCGCCTGATTCTTCTAGCGGGGGTGGGCGGGGAGCTGTTTTTT. This codes for CASSSRLILLAGVGGELFF.

Only a few counts were recorded for this clonotype. The chain couples TRBV27 to TRBJ1-1, with 7 positions matching TRBD1. Germline-derived CDR1 and CDR2 are MNHEY and SMNVEV (reference sequence). V gave up 4 bases and J gave up 3 bases; unmatched junction bases: 5. The CDR3 consists of 14 residues. The CDR3 DNA reads TGTGCCAGCAGTTGGGACAGCTGGGACACTGAAGCTTTCTTT. This encodes CASSWDSWDTEAFF.

V gene TRBV20-1 combines with J gene TRBJ1-2, with D possibly matching TRBD1 (6 bases). There are 12 residues in the CDR3. The germline V gene has CDR1 DFQATT and CDR2 SNEGSKA (reference sequence). Trimming took 0 bases from V and 7 from J, leaving 9 bases between them. CDR3 in DNA: TGCAGTGCTAGAGAGGGGGCTGGTGGCTACACCTTC. Its translation: CSAREGAGGYTF.

This clonotype is a singleton in its sample. The CDR3: CASSYAGTGPHNYGYTF. CDR3 DNA: TGTGCCAGCAGTTATGCCGGGACAGGGCCTCATAACTATGGCTACACCTTC. V gene TRBV6-5 combines with J gene TRBJ1-2, with TRBD1 identical over 9 bases. The CDR3 totals 17 residues. The germline V gene has CDR1 MNHEY and CDR2 SVGAGI. V gave up 3 bases and J gave up 1 base; unmatched junction bases: 9.

The V gene is TRBV18, the J gene TRBJ1-1; 7 positions match TRBD1. This CDR3 contains 14 residues. V lost 10 bases to trimming and J lost 10 bases; unmatched junction nucleotides: 18. Germline loops: CDR1 KGHSH, CDR2 LQKENI. The CDR3, as DNA: TGTGCCACCCTGATCTCCGGGACAGAGGGGAGAGCTTTCTTT. This sequence encodes CATLISGTEGRAFF. Based on the CDR3 plus reference TRBV18 and TRBJ1-1, the full variable domain is NAGVMQNPRHLVRRRGQEARLRCSPMKGHSHVYWYRQLPEEGLKFMVYLQKENIIDESGMPKERFSAEFPKEGPSILRIQQVVRGDSAAYFCATLISGTEGRAFFGQGTRLTVV.

This clonotype was counted between two and nine times. This chain joins TRBV4-2 and TRBJ1-1; D is undetermined. Germline lookup yields CDR1 LGHNA and CDR2 YNFKEQ. The ends were cut back, 0 bases at V and 1 base at J, with 9 bases in the middle. The CDR3 is 15 residues long. CDR3 coding DNA: TGTGCCAGCAGCCAAGATCATAGGGAGAACACTGAAGCTTTCTTT. It translates to CASSQDHRENTEAFF.

This clonotype has only a few counts. The J gene is TRBJ2-5, the V gene TRBV6-2 or TRBV6-3, with 12 bases matching TRBD2. This CDR3 region has 16 residues. Germline V gene sequence: CDR1 MNHEY, CDR2 SVGEGT. The V and J ends lost 5 bases and 3 bases, in that order; junction bases with no gene match: 7. This chain's CDR3 is CASSDIGLAGKETQYF. CDR3 bases: TGTGCCAGCAGTGATATTGGACTAGCGGGAAAAGAGACCCAGTACTTC.

This chain uses TRBV7-8 with TRBJ1-2; no clear D. Germline assignment: CDR1 SGHVS and CDR2 FQNEAQ. The CDR3 loop spans 13 amino acids. V lost 2 bases, J lost 4 bases, and 8 bases lay in between. The CDR3 DNA follows: TGTGCCAGCAGCTTACTCAAGGGCTATGGCTACACCTTC. It yields the protein CASSLLKGYGYTF.

This clonotype has a handful of counts. The chain is built from TRBV7-2 and TRBJ1-2; D may be TRBD1 (6 bases). Trimming left V 3 bases short and J 7 bases short, with 18 bases between. The CDR3 covers 15 residues. Germline CDR1 is SGHTA and CDR2 is FQGNSA. CDR3 loop: CASSFSSGVNAGYTF. The CDR3 coding sequence is TGTGCCAGCAGCTTCAGCTCAGGGGTCAACGCTGGCTACACCTTC. The full variable domain, with the rest looked up from reference TRBV7-2 and TRBJ1-2, is GAGVSQSPSNKVTEKGKDVELRCDPISGHTALYWYRQSLGQGLEFLIYFQGNSAPDKSGLPSDRFSAERTGGSVSTLTIQRTQQEDSAVYLCASSFSSGVNAGYTFGSGTRLTVV.